The text below deals with one T cell receptor beta chain. This clone has more than one count but fewer than ten. The target of this receptor is not known. No base quality information exists; no much larger clone differs at one position. CDR1 and CDR2 (MNHEY, SVGAGI) derive from the germline V gene. Its CDR3 holds 16 amino acids, cysteine through phenylalanine. The kept DNA is CDR3 alone, 48 bases in frame from the first base. Cut back by 2 bases and 0 bases, the V and J ends lie 13 bases apart. TCRbeta CDR3 regions were amplified from genomic DNA using the immunoSEQ Assay, a bias-controlled multiplex PCR. The paper's processing steps were these. Within the assay, amplification of reference gene primers was used to estimate how many nucleated cells each sample contained. Sequence reads were collapsed and filtered to measure the absolute abundance of every unique TCRbeta CDR3 rearrangement. For each sample, productive Simpson clonality was calculated as the square root of Simpson's diversity index across productive rearrangements. TCRdb carries this immuneACCESS record with in-frame sequences only. Its versions omit some clonotypes, under half of them owing to an unresolved V gene in the studies checked, with the rest unexplained. D and trimming were read from the DNA, whereas the V and J calls and clone size are those reported in that table. The sample includes approximately 310,000 clones, with 70% to 90% observed a single time. Jointly, the top ten make up over 2% of the sample.

The sample comes from a study of blood T cell repertoires in COVID-19 (dated by TCRdb to about 2020). Looking at the study overall: Samples covering the acute and convalescent phases of COVID-19 were provided by collaborators in the United States, Italy and Spain. The repertoires were made available in a free public database intended to serve as a resource for research on the immune response to SARS-CoV-2. Nearly every sample came with metadata listing a de-identified subject ID, COVID-19 status, age in years and sex. The prospective study material was composed of cDNA or gDNA derived from T cells, B-cell-depleted T cells, or PBMCs. Samples came from the ongoing ImmuneRACE study (first 160 participants) plus 1,254 subjects from 6 global collaborators. HLA class I and class II types, where available, came from metadata supplied by the sample provider rather than from assay-based typing. The dataset comprised deeply sampled blood TCRbeta repertoires from subjects exposed to, actively infected with, or recovered from COVID-19. What the research found in general, with its limitations: The amount of clinical and demographic metadata varied by source and participant and was provided uncurated.

In the prospective study, participants were roughly 18 to 100 years old, resided in about two dozen geographic areas of the United States, and were enrolled through a virtual design. To assign participants to cohorts, the prospective study relied on clinical history that participants themselves reported in a screening survey and a study questionnaire. Recovered participants in ImmuneRACE Cohort 3 were defined by two consecutive negative NP/OP PCR tests, clearance by a healthcare professional, or resolution of symptoms. In the prospective study, whole blood, serum and a nasopharyngeal or oropharyngeal swab were collected from each participant by mobile phlebotomists. Over an approximately 2-month period, participants in the prospective study had the option of providing additional blood draws and questionnaires. Blood samples from the prospective study were shipped frozen or at room temperature prior to DNA extraction.

This TCR came from a man under 40 who had recovered from COVID-19. Sequencing was done on a sample of PBMCs or T cells enriched from blood (not recorded which). The receptor chain draws on TRBV6-5 and TRBJ1-1; TRBD1 is a weak D gene call, 5 bases matching. The encoded CDR3 is CASSYPRGGVNTEAFF. The DNA reads as follows: TGTGCCAGCAGTTACCCTCGGGGGGGGGTGAACACTGAAGCTTTCTTT.